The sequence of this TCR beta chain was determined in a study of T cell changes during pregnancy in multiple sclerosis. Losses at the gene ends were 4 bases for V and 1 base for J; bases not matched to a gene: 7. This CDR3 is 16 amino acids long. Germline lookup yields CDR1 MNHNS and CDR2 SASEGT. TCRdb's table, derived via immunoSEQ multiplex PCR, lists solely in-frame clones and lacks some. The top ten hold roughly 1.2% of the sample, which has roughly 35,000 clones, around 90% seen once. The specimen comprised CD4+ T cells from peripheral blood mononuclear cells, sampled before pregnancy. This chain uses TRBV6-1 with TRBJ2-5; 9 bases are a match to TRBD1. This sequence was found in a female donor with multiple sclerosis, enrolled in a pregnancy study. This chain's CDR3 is CASSAGTGSGQETQYF. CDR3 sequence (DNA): TGTGCCAGCAGTGCCGGGACAGGGTCTGGCCAAGAGACCCAGTACTTC.